This T cell receptor (beta chain) originates from a study of T-cell reconstitution after alpha-beta-depleted transplantation in children. Unique molecular identifiers were used to barcode this TCRbeta library. TCRdb fed the PCR reads into MiXCR, producing one record per CDR3 protein. In the table there are over 550,000 distinct CDR3 sequences, roughly a tenth of which are singletons. This clonotype showed up just a few times. This clonotype was sampled from a human donor who donated a stem cell graft to a child with acute myeloid leukemia. The sequences come from PBMCs from the stem cell graft donor, collected from the stem cell graft.

In DNA, the CDR3 is TGTGCCAGCAGCGTAGTGGGGGCGGGTGAAGCTTTCTTT. Protein sequence: CASSVVGAGEAFF. The J gene is TRBJ1-1, the V gene TRBV9; D is possibly TRBD1 (6 bases). Germline V gene data show CDR1 as SGDLS and CDR2 as YYNGEE. This CDR3 spans 13 amino acids. V lost 0 bases to trimming and J lost 7 bases, with 10 bases between them.